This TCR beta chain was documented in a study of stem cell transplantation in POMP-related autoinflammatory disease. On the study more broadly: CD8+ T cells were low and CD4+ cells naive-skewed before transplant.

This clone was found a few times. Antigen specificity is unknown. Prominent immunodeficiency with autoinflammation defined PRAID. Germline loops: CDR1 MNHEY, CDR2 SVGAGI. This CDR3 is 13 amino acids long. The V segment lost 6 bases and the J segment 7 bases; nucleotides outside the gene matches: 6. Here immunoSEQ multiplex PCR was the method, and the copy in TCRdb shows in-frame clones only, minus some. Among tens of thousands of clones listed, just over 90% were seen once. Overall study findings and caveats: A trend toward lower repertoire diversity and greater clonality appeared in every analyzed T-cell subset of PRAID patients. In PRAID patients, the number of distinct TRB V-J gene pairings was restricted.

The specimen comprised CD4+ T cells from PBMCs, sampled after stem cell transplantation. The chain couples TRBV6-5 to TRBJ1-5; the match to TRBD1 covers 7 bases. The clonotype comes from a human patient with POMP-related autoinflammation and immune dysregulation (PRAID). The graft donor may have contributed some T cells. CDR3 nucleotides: TGTGCCAGCAGGACAGGGTCTGGCCAGCCCCAGCATTTT. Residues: CASRTGSGQPQHF.